Following are 30 T cell receptor beta chains from one sample sequenced in a study of T cell repertoires in cytomegalovirus infection. TCRdb re-called the reads with MiXCR, one entry per CDR3 protein. The table has under 350,000 distinct CDR3 sequences, approximately 10% seen once. Input material: PBMCs. The receptors come from a human donor in good health (CMV status not recorded). Some clones in this sample may be carry-over from other donors' samples.

This clonotype has at least ten counts. The V and J genes are TRBV12-3 or TRBV12-4 and TRBJ1-2; D unclear. The V end was cut by 2 bases, the J end by 8 bases, with 18 bases between. This CDR3 is 15 amino acids long. The CDR3 loop is CASSLKAAHGDGYTF. CDR3 coding DNA: TGTGCCAGCAGTTTAAAAGCTGCCCACGGAGACGGCTACACCTTC.

This sequence joins TRBV28 and TRBJ2-6; D remains ambiguous. The CDR3 loop spans 10 amino acids. Looked up from germline, CDR1 is MDHEN and CDR2 is SYDVKM. V was clipped by 6 bases and J by 14 bases, with 8 bases between them. Here the CDR3 DNA reads TGTGCCAGCAGCTCAGGTTTCCTGACTTTC. Translating it yields CASSSGFLTF.

The gene calls are TRBV28 and TRBJ2-4; TRBD1 agrees at 7 bases. The CDR3 loop spans 15 amino acids. V shed 2 bases and J 6 bases; nucleotides not matched to a gene: 7. Per germline, CDR1 MDHEN and CDR2 SYDVKM. The CDR3 spells CASSLRTGRLNIQYF. The CDR3 nucleotides read TGTGCCAGCAGTTTACGGACAGGAAGGTTAAACATTCAGTACTTC.

This clonotype showed up many times. This rearrangement joins TRBV25-1 to TRBJ2-2; 9 nucleotides agree with TRBD1. Germline loops: CDR1 MGHDK, CDR2 SYGVNS. The CDR3 consists of 15 residues. J lost 7 bases, V lost 3 bases, and 6 bases had no gene match. DNA of the CDR3: TGTGCCAGCAGTGACAACAGGGGGCAGGGCGGGGAGCTGTTTTTT. It codes for CASSDNRGQGGELFF. The whole variable domain, filled in from reference TRBV25-1 and TRBJ2-2, reads EADIYQTPRYLVIGTGKKITLECSQTMGHDKMYWYQQDPGMELHLIHYSYGVNSTEKGDLSSESTVSRIRTEHFPLTLESARPSHTSQYLCASSDNRGQGGELFFGEGSRLTVL.

Many counts were recorded for this clonotype. V gene TRBV29-1 combines with J gene TRBJ2-1; no definite D call. Trimming removed 2 bases at V and 10 bases at J, with 6 bases between. The CDR3 has 10 amino acids. Looked up from germline, CDR1 is SQVTM and CDR2 is ANQGSEA. The CDR3 DNA reads TGCAGCGTTGAATACTTCGAGCAGTTCTTC. Translating it yields CSVEYFEQFF.

V and J are TRBV29-1 and TRBJ2-3; 8 bases map to TRBD2. CDR3 length equals 15 residues. J lost 6 bases, V lost 1 base, and 9 bases had no gene match. Germline CDR1 reads SQVTM; CDR2 reads ANQGSEA. The DNA of the CDR3 is TGCAGCGTTGAAGTGCCTCGGGGGGGGCTGGATACGCAGTATTTT. Amino acids: CSVEVPRGGLDTQYF.

Many counts were recorded for this clonotype. The J gene is TRBJ2-1, the V gene TRBV7-9, with unresolved D. V was clipped by 4 bases and J by 9 bases, with 10 bases between them. Germline V gene lookup returns CDR1 SEHNR and CDR2 FQNEAQ (reference sequence). This CDR3 has 12 amino acids. The CDR3 reads CASSSERSEQFF. The CDR3 DNA sequence: TGTGCCAGCAGCTCCGAGAGGAGTGAGCAGTTCTTC.

This clonotype was detected ten times or more. This chain joins TRBV20-1 and TRBJ2-1, with 9 nucleotides matching TRBD1. Looked up from germline, CDR1 is DFQATT and CDR2 is SNEGSKA (reference sequence). The length of the CDR3 is 15 residues. The V segment lost 1 base and the J segment 4 bases; nucleotides outside the gene matches: 5. CDR3 in DNA: TGCAGTGCTAGAGCCCCCGGGACAGGGTACAATGAGCAGTTCTTC. It translates to CSARAPGTGYNEQFF.

The chain combines TRBV20-1 with TRBJ1-5, with no clear D. The CDR3 is 15 residues long. V was clipped by 3 bases and J by 0 bases, with 12 bases between them. Per the germline V gene, CDR1 is DFQATT and CDR2 is SNEGSKA (reference sequence). The CDR3 DNA reads TGCAGTGCTAGTTTTATGAGTCATAGCAATCAGCCCCAGCATTTT. Translation: CSASFMSHSNQPQHF.

The chain joins TRBV4-1 to TRBJ2-4; D may correspond to TRBD1 or TRBD2 (5 bases each). The CDR3 has 13 residues. The germline V and J ends were trimmed by 3 bases and 7 bases, with 10 bases remaining between them. Per the germline V gene, CDR1 is MGHRA and CDR2 is YSYEKL. CDR3 bases: TGCGCCAGCAGCCATTTAGGGACGAACATTCAGTACTTC. Protein sequence: CASSHLGTNIQYF.

This clonotype was recorded many times. The V call is TRBV7-9, the J call TRBJ1-1; 10 positions agree with TRBD1. V trimming: 5 bases; J trimming: 7 bases; junction bases outside the gene matches: 10. In germline, CDR1 is SEHNR, CDR2 FQNEAQ (reference sequence). The CDR3 has 15 residues. The CDR3 DNA reads as TGTGCCAGCAGCGGGACAGGGGTTATGATTGGTGAAGCTTTCTTT. Its translation: CASSGTGVMIGEAFF.

This clonotype came up many times. The chain links TRBV7-2 to TRBJ2-3; 11 bases map to TRBD2. Unmatched junction bases numbered 12, after V lost 2 bases and J lost 5 bases. The CDR3 spans 18 residues. In germline, CDR1 is SGHTA, CDR2 FQGNSA. CDR3 nucleotide sequence: TGTGCCAGCAGCTTAAGAGCTAGCGGGGGGCCAGCGGGAGATACGCAGTATTTT. Translation gives CASSLRASGGPAGDTQYF.

This clonotype has at least ten counts. This chain connects TRBV7-9 to TRBJ2-1; D unclear. The V gene lost 5 bases and the J gene lost 10 bases, with 12 bases spanning the gap. Germline-derived CDR1 and CDR2 are SEHNR and FQNEAQ (reference sequence). This CDR3 spans 12 amino acids. The CDR3 here is CASSLKGGEQFF. CDR3 coding DNA: TGTGCCAGCAGCCTGAAAGGTGGGGAGCAGTTCTTC.

This clonotype came up many times. The genes are TRBV18 and TRBJ1-2; the D gene is possibly TRBD1 (5 bases). CDR3 length: 17 amino acids. Germline-derived CDR1 and CDR2 are KGHSH and LQKENI. Trimming took off 1 base at V and 4 bases at J, with 19 bases between the two ends. The CDR3 loop is CASSPLPSRDGTYGYTF. The CDR3 region has the DNA TGTGCCAGCTCACCACTACCCTCGCGTGACGGGACCTATGGCTACACCTTC.

The chain carries TRBV20-1 and TRBJ1-5; possible D gene TRBD1, 6 bases. This CDR3 region has 16 residues. Germline CDR1 reads DFQATT; CDR2 reads SNEGSKA (reference sequence). V lost 6 bases, J lost 0 bases, and 18 bases lay in between. The CDR3 protein is CSADTTGSYSNQPQHF. CDR3 nucleotides: TGCAGTGCGGATACCACAGGGTCCTATAGCAATCAGCCCCAGCATTTT.

This clonotype was counted only a few times. The J gene is TRBJ2-7, the V gene TRBV24-1; 11 bases align to TRBD1. Germline values: CDR1 KGHDR, CDR2 SFDVKD. Trimming cost V 8 bases and J 6 bases; bases outside gene matches: 5. CDR3 size: 13 residues. CDR3 bases: TGTGCCACCAAGGACAGGGGGCCATGCGAGCAGTACGTC. It yields the protein CATKDRGPCEQYV.

V and J are TRBV29-1 and TRBJ2-5, with 11 bases matching TRBD1. Germline values: CDR1 SQVTM, CDR2 ANQGSEA. The CDR3 contains 15 residues. V was pared by 6 bases and J by 4 bases, with 10 bases of the junction left unmatched. This CDR3 is CSVFGGTGGLETQYF. CDR3 in DNA: TGCAGCGTCTTTGGGGGGACAGGGGGGCTAGAGACCCAGTACTTC.

This clonotype was recorded many times. The chain has TRBV7-6 and TRBJ2-3; 10 bases map to TRBD2. Per the germline V gene, CDR1 is SGHVS and CDR2 is FNYEAQ. Losses at the gene ends were 5 bases for V and 3 bases for J; bases not matched to a gene: 8. CDR3 length equals 16 residues. This CDR3 reads CASSPGAGGQTDTQYF. The CDR3 DNA follows: TGTGCCAGCAGCCCCGGAGCGGGGGGGCAAACAGATACGCAGTATTTT.

A few counts support this clonotype. V usage is TRBV29-1 and J usage is TRBJ1-2; no reliable D call. V lost 3 bases and J 0 bases, leaving 14 bases between the germline ends. The V gene's germline CDR1 is SQVTM and CDR2 ANQGSEA. CDR3 length: 15 amino acids. The CDR3 DNA is TGCAGCGTTGATCCGTCCCTACCACCTAACTATGGCTACACCTTC. Protein product: CSVDPSLPPNYGYTF.

This clonotype was found many times. This chain joins TRBV14 and TRBJ2-1; D is unclear. The V end was cut by 2 bases, the J end by 12 bases, with 11 bases between. CDR3 length equals 12 residues. Germline CDR1 and CDR2: SGHDN and FVKESK. CDR3 in DNA: TGTGCCAGCAGCCAATGGGTGGGCAGGCAGTTCTTC. Protein: CASSQWVGRQFF.

This clonotype has at least ten counts. This chain uses TRBV5-4 with TRBJ1-2; the D is unclear. The V gene lost 3 bases and the J gene lost 8 bases, with 17 bases spanning the gap. Germline V gene data show CDR1 as SGHNT and CDR2 as YYREEE (reference sequence). The CDR3 runs 14 residues. The CDR3 sequence: CASSYLSGIRGYTF. CDR3 nucleotide sequence: TGTGCCAGCAGCTACTTGAGTGGTATAAGGGGCTACACCTTC.

This clonotype was counted only a few times. The chain combines TRBV7-9 with TRBJ2-5, with D perhaps TRBD1 or TRBD2 (5 bases each). The CDR3 totals 14 residues. From germline, CDR1 is SEHNR and CDR2 FQNEAQ (reference sequence). This CDR3 is CATMRQGEQETQYF. Written as DNA, the CDR3 is TGTGCGACGATGCGGCAGGGAGAACAAGAGACCCAGTACTTC.

This clonotype was detected many times. J is TRBJ1-4 and V is TRBV28; TRBD1 might be the D (5 bases). V was shortened by 5 bases and J by 0 bases, with 16 bases between the two germline ends. This CDR3 comprises 17 residues. From germline, CDR1 is MDHEN and CDR2 SYDVKM. CDR3 nucleotides: TGTGCCAGCAGTCTTTCTTCAGGGTTTGCAACTAATGAAAAACTGTTTTTT. It encodes CASSLSSGFATNEKLFF.

The sample holds many counts of this clonotype. This chain uses TRBV2 with TRBJ2-7; D may be TRBD1 (7 bases). Germline V gene sequence: CDR1 SNHLY, CDR2 FYNNEI. The CDR3 has 13 residues. The germline V and J ends were trimmed by 11 bases and 0 bases, with 14 bases remaining between them. CDR3 DNA: TGTGCCCCAGGGGGGTTAGCCTCCTACGAGCAGTACTTC. This encodes CAPGGLASYEQYF.

Many counts were recorded for this clonotype. This chain links TRBV10-3 with TRBJ2-7; D may be TRBD1 or TRBD2 (5 bases each). The CDR3 contains 15 residues. The V end lost 2 bases, the J end lost 2 bases, and 13 bases lay between the germline ends. The germline CDR1 and CDR2 sequences are ENHRY and SYGVKD. Here the CDR3 DNA reads TGTGCCATCAGTGAGGCTTGGGACGGACCCTACGAGCAGTACTTC. This sequence encodes CAISEAWDGPYEQYF.

This clonotype was seen ten or more times. V and J are TRBV6-2 or TRBV6-3 and TRBJ2-1; D tentatively fits TRBD1 or TRBD2 (5 bases each). The CDR3 has 14 residues. Deletions cut 5 bases from V and 2 bases from J, with 10 bases between. Germline V CDR1 and CDR2: MNHEY, SVGEGT. CDR3 coding DNA: TGTGCCAGCAGTCCCCGGGACGCCTACAATGAGCAGTTCTTC. Encoded protein: CASSPRDAYNEQFF.

At least ten counts were recorded for this clonotype. V usage is TRBV25-1 and J usage is TRBJ2-7, with 13 positions matching TRBD2. The CDR3 runs 17 residues. V was clipped by 5 bases and J by 3 bases; unmatched bases: 10. Germline CDR1 is MGHDK and CDR2 is SYGVNS. This CDR3 is CASSPRTSGGRLYEQYF. CDR3 bases: TGTGCCAGCAGTCCCCGGACTAGCGGGGGACGTCTCTACGAGCAGTACTTC.

A word on this clonotype: This clone may be a read error of a much larger clone one base away. The J gene is TRBJ2-3, the V gene TRBV27; tentatively, D is TRBD1 or TRBD2 (5 bases each). The CDR3 spans 17 residues. Germline CDR1 reads MNHEY; CDR2 reads SMNVEV (reference sequence). CDR3 bases: TGTGCCAGCCGAAAATATGGGAGACACGCCGTAACAGGTACGCAGTATTTT. Protein product: CASRKYGRHAVTGTQYF.

V gene TRBV12-3 or TRBV12-4 combines with J gene TRBJ1-2; D may be TRBD1 (5 bases). V shed 6 bases and J shed 4 bases, with 18 bases lying between them. The CDR3 is 15 amino acids. The CDR3 bases are TGTGCCAGCAGCCCGGGGCGGGCCGAGGTCTATGGCTACACCTTC. The encoded protein is CASSPGRAEVYGYTF.

This clonotype has just a few counts. The J gene is TRBJ1-1, the V gene TRBV13; D possibly corresponds to TRBD1 (6 bases). In germline, CDR1 is PRHDT, CDR2 FYEKMQ (reference sequence). CDR3 length: 14 residues. Trimming removed 5 bases at V and 5 bases at J, with 15 bases between. The CDR3 coding sequence is TGTGCCAGCAGCCTACGACAGGAAGGGACTGAAGCTTTCTTT. It encodes CASSLRQEGTEAFF.